This TCR beta chain was retrieved from a study of OX40 agonist ivuxolimab in advanced cancers. Germline V CDR1 and CDR2: SGHVS, FNYEAQ. Trimming shortened V by 2 bases and J by 1 base, and 9 bases separated the two germline ends. The length of the CDR3 is 15 residues. Study results and caveats: Some of the nonresponding patients also showed low levels of normalized T-cell clonal expansion.

Turning to this clone: The antigen remains unidentified.

Produced via immunoSEQ multiplex PCR; TCRdb's table is partial and in-frame only. The table records around 51,000 clones, about 80% of them present only once. This TCR derives from an adult with an advanced solid tumor such as melanoma, head and neck, liver or kidney cancer. The starting material was CD4+ or CD8+ T cells sorted from blood, obtained in a trial of the OX40 agonist ivuxolimab. The chain is built from TRBV7-6 and TRBJ1-5, with D maybe TRBD1 (5 bases). The CDR3 DNA sequence: TGTGCCAGCAGCTTATTCGACAGAAGCAATCAGCCCCAGCATTTT. Translating it yields CASSLFDRSNQPQHF.